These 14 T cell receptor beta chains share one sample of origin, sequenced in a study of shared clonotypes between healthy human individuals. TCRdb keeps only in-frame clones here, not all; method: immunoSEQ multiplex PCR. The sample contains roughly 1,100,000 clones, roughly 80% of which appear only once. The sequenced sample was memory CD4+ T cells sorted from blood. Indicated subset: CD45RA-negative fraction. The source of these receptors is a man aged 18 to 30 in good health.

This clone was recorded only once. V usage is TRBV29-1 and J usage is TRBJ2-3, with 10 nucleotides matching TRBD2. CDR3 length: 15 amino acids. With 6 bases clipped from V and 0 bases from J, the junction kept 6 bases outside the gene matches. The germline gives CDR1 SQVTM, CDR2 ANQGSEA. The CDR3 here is CSVGQLAGSTDTQYF. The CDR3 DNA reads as TGCAGCGTCGGCCAACTAGCGGGAAGCACAGATACGCAGTATTTT.

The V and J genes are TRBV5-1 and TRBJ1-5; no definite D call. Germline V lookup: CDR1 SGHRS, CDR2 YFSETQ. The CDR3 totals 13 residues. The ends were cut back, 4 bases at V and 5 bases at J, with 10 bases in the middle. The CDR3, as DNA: TGCGCCAGCAGCCGCGGACCCGATCAGCCCCAGCATTTT. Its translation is CASSRGPDQPQHF.

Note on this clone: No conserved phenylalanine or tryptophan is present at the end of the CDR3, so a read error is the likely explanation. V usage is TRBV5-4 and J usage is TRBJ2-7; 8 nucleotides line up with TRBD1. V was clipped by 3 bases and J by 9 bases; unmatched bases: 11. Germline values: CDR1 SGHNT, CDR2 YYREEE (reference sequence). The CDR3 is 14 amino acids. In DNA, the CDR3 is TGTGCCAGCAGCTGGACAGGGCGGGATGATGCGCAGTACCTC. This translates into CASSWTGRDDAQYL.

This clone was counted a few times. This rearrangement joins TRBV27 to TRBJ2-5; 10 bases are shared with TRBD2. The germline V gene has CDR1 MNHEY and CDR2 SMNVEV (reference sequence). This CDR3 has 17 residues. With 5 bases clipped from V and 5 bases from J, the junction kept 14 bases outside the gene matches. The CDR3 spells CASSPIPKRGGVETQYF. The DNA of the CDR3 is TGTGCCAGCAGTCCTATACCTAAGCGGGGGGGTGTGGAGACCCAGTACTTC.

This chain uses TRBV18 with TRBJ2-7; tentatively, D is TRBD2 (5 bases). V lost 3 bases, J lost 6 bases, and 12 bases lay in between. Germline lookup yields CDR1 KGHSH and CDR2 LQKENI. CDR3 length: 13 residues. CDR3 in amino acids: CASSPVKEGEQYF. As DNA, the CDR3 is TGTGCCAGCTCACCGGTAAAAGAGGGCGAGCAGTACTTC.

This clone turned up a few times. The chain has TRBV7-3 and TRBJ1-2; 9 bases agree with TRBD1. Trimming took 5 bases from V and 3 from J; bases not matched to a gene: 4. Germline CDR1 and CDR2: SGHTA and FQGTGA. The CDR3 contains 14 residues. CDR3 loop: CASSPGTGYYGYTF. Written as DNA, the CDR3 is TGTGCCAGCAGCCCCGGGACAGGGTACTATGGCTACACCTTC. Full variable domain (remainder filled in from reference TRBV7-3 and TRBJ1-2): GAGVSQTPSNKVTEKGKYVELRCDPISGHTALYWYRQSLGQGPEFLIYFQGTGAADDSGLPNDRFFAVRPEGSVSTLKIQRTERGDSAVYLCASSPGTGYYGYTFGSGTRLTVV.

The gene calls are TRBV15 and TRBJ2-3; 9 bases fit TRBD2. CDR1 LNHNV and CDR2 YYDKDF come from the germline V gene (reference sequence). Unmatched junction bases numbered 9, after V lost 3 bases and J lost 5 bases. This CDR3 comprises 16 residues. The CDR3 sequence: CATSSGGGGARDTQYF. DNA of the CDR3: TGTGCCACCAGCAGTGGGGGCGGGGGGGCGCGAGATACGCAGTATTTT.

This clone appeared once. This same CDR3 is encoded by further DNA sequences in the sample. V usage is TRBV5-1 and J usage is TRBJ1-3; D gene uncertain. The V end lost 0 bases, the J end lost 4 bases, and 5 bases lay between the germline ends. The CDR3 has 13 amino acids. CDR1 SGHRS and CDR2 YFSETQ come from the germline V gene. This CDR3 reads CASSLGPGNTIYF. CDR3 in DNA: TGCGCCAGCAGCTTGGGGCCCGGAAACACCATATATTTT.

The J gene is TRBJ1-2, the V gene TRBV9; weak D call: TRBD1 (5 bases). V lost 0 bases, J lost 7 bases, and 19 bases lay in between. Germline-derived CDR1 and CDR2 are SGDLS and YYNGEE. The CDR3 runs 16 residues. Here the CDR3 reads CASSVGAGLFNGGYTF. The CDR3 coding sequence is TGTGCCAGCAGCGTAGGGGCGGGACTTTTTAATGGTGGCTACACCTTC.

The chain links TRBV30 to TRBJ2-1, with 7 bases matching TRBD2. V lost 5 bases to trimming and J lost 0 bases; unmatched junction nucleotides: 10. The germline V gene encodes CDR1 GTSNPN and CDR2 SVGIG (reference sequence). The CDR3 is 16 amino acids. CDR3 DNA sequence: TGTGCCTGGTCCGCGGGAGCCCCTACCTCCTACAATGAGCAGTTCTTC. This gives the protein CAWSAGAPTSYNEQFF.

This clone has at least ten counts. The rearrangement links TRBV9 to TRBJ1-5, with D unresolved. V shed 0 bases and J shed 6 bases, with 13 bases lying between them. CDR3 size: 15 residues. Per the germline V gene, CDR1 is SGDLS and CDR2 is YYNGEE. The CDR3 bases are TGTGCCAGCAGCGTAGCAGGTGATAATGTTCAGCCCCAGCATTTT. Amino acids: CASSVAGDNVQPQHF.

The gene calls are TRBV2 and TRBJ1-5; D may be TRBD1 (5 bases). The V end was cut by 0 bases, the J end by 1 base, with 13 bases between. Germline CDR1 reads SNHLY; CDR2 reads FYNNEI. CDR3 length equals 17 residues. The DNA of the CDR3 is TGTGCCAGCAGTGAAGCCCAGGGCGGAAGGAGCAATCAGCCCCAGCATTTT. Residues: CASSEAQGGRSNQPQHF.

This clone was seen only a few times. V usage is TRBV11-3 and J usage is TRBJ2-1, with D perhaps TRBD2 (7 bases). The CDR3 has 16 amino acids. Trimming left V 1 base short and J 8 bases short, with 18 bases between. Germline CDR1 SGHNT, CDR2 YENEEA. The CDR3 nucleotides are TGTGCCAGCAGCTTAGGAGGCGGGAGTAGGGGGTATGAGCAGTTCTTC. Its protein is CASSLGGGSRGYEQFF.

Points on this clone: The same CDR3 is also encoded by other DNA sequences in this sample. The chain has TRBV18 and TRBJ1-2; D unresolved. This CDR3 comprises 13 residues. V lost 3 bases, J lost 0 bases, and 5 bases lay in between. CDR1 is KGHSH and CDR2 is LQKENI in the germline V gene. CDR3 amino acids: CASSPGSNYGYTF. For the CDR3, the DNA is TGTGCCAGCTCACCCGGATCTAACTATGGCTACACCTTC.